These 20 T cell receptor beta chains were all obtained from the same sample, sequenced in a study of blood T cells in healthy people across ages. For the second PCR, which ran for about 6 to 11 cycles, a sample-barcoded 5' primer and a J-beta primer mix were used. From the 5' RACE reads, TCRdb called clonotypes with MiXCR, one entry per CDR3 protein. The sample has 650,000 to 800,000 distinct CDR3 sequences, 40% to 50% seen once. Sequencing was done on a sample of blood. The receptors derive from a man aged 55 to 70 in good health.

Here the CDR3 reads CSATGPTFGQYF. The CDR3 DNA follows: TGCAGTGCTACGGGTCCAACTTTCGGGCAGTATTTT. The chain recombines TRBV20-1 with TRBJ2-3, with D unresolved. This CDR3 spans 12 amino acids. V lost 4 bases and J 11 bases, leaving 16 bases between the germline ends. Germline V CDR1 and CDR2: DFQATT, SNEGSKA (reference sequence).

This clonotype was observed a few times. The rearrangement joins TRBV20-1 to TRBJ2-2; TRBD1 or TRBD2 may be the D gene (5 bases each). Per the germline V gene, CDR1 is DFQATT and CDR2 is SNEGSKA (reference sequence). V shed 2 bases and J shed 4 bases, with 17 bases lying between them. There are 16 residues in the CDR3. CDR3 amino acids: CSARKVDGGGTGELFF. CDR3 bases: TGCAGTGCTAGAAAGGTCGATGGGGGTGGCACCGGGGAGCTGTTTTTT.

The gene calls are TRBV27 and TRBJ2-7; 8 bases fit TRBD1. Unmatched junction bases numbered 9, after V lost 6 bases and J lost 2 bases. The CDR3 runs 15 residues. Germline CDR1 and CDR2: MNHEY and SMNVEV (reference sequence). CDR3 residues: CASSLTGTGPYEQYF. The CDR3 DNA reads as TGTGCCAGCAGCCTCACAGGGACAGGCCCCTACGAGCAGTACTTC.

This clonotype appeared once. The chain joins TRBV20-1 to TRBJ2-5; 9 bases fit TRBD2. The CDR3 is 13 residues long. CDR1 and CDR2 (germline): DFQATT, SNEGSKA (reference sequence). Trimming took 5 bases from V and 11 from J; bases not matched to a gene: 12. The CDR3 coding sequence is TGCAGTGCTTATAGCGGGGGCCCTAAAGAGCAGTACTTC. Translating gives CSAYSGGPKEQYF.

In this sample, this clonotype turned up a few times. CDR3 DNA: TGTGCCAGCAGTTACCCGAGCGCGGGGGGTACGCAGTATTTT. Translated: CASSYPSAGGTQYF. J is TRBJ2-3 and V is TRBV6-5; 8 bases are a match to TRBD2. With 2 bases clipped from V and 8 bases from J, the junction kept 6 bases outside the gene matches. CDR1 is MNHEY, CDR2 SVGAGI, per germline. This CDR3 spans 14 amino acids.

This clonotype has just a few counts. V usage is TRBV20-1 and J usage is TRBJ2-5; D is unresolved. CDR1 is DFQATT, CDR2 SNEGSKA, per germline (reference sequence). V was pared by 4 bases and J by 4 bases, with 13 bases between. The CDR3 is 13 amino acids. CDR3 sequence (DNA): TGCAGTGCTAAACTTATTGGGCGAGAGACCCAGTACTTC. It translates to CSAKLIGRETQYF.

This clonotype was seen a few times. This rearrangement joins TRBV20-1 to TRBJ1-1; the D is unclear. CDR1 and CDR2 (germline): DFQATT, SNEGSKA (reference sequence). This CDR3 contains 11 residues. The V end lost 1 base, the J end lost 4 bases, and 4 bases lay between the germline ends. CDR3 residues: CSARAFTEAFF. The CDR3 nucleotides are TGCAGTGCTAGAGCGTTCACTGAAGCTTTCTTT.

Concerning this clonotype: This may arise from a read error, as a much more abundant clone is one base away. The V gene is TRBV20-1, the J gene TRBJ2-5; 7 bases are shared with TRBD2. J was trimmed by 11 bases and V by 1 base; bases with no gene match: 16. Germline V gene data show CDR1 as DFQATT and CDR2 as SNEGSKA (reference sequence). CDR3 length equals 15 residues. The CDR3 DNA sequence: TGCAGTGCTAGAGTCACTTCTAGCGGTCTCTCCAAGCAGTACTTC. Translating it yields CSARVTSSGLSKQYF.

The CDR3 DNA follows: TGTGCCAGCAGTTACCAGGGACAGGGCTACAATGAGCAGTTCTTC. As protein: CASSYQGQGYNEQFF. The chain carries TRBV6-5 and TRBJ2-1, with 9 bases aligning to TRBD1. The junction had 2 bases not matched to a gene; V was cut back by 2 bases and J by 3 bases. The CDR3 runs to 15 residues. The germline V gene has CDR1 MNHEY and CDR2 SVGAGI.

Here the CDR3 DNA reads TGCAGTGCTAGGGACAGGGGAACTGAAGCTTTCTTT. Residues: CSARDRGTEAFF. The genes are TRBV20-1 and TRBJ1-1, with 9 bases identical to TRBD1. CDR3 length: 12 amino acids. Germline lookup yields CDR1 DFQATT and CDR2 SNEGSKA (reference sequence). Germline trimming cut 3 bases from V and 5 bases from J; bases unmatched to any gene: 1.

J is TRBJ2-5 and V is TRBV4-3, with 7 bases aligning to TRBD1. TRBJ2-7 explains the end of the DNA better; the J call may be wrong. Looked up from germline, CDR1 is LGHNA and CDR2 is YSLEER. The CDR3 sequence is 16 residues long. CDR3 region: CASSQDRGTATNEQYF. The CDR3 DNA reads TGCGCCAGCAGCCAAGATAGGGGGACAGCGACAAACGAGCAGTACTTC.

This clonotype was seen a few times. This rearrangement joins TRBV29-1 to TRBJ1-4; possible D gene TRBD1, 5 bases. Germline CDR1 and CDR2: SQVTM and ANQGSEA. V was shortened by 4 bases and J by 6 bases, with 18 bases between the two germline ends. This CDR3 has 15 residues. The chain's CDR3 is CSVGPLGQGDEKLFF. Here the CDR3 DNA reads TGCAGCGTTGGTCCGTTGGGCCAGGGTGATGAAAAACTGTTTTTT.

The chain joins TRBV14 to TRBJ2-2; D is perhaps TRBD1 or TRBD2 (5 bases each). V was clipped by 4 bases and J by 0 bases, with 9 bases between them. The CDR3 consists of 15 residues. Germline CDR1 reads SGHDN; CDR2 reads FVKESK. This CDR3 is CASSRDASNTGELFF. The CDR3 region has the DNA TGTGCCAGCAGCCGGGACGCCTCGAACACCGGGGAGCTGTTTTTT.

The chain uses TRBV12-3 or TRBV12-4 and TRBJ2-1, with TRBD1 matching over 8 bases. The J call may not be correct, given that the DNA end is closer to TRBJ2-7. CDR3 length equals 16 residues. The CDR3 sequence is CASSLTGAASYNEQYF. In DNA form, the CDR3 reads TGTGCCAGCAGTTTGACAGGGGCAGCCTCCTACAATGAGCAGTACTTC.

The V and J genes are TRBV5-5 and TRBJ2-7; D possibly matches TRBD1 or TRBD2 (5 bases each). Deletions cut 3 bases from V and 2 bases from J, with 9 bases between. CDR1 is SGHKS and CDR2 is YYEKEE in the germline V gene (reference sequence). The length of the CDR3 is 13 residues. In DNA form, the CDR3 reads TGTGCCAGCAGCTGGGGACCGACCTACGAGCAGTACTTC. Its translation: CASSWGPTYEQYF. Looking up the rest from reference TRBV5-5 and TRBJ2-7 gives the full variable domain: DAGVTQSPTHLIKTRGQQVTLRCSPISGHKSVSWYQQVLGQGPQFIFQYYEKEERGRGNFPDRFSARQFPNYSSELNVNALLLGDSALYLCASSWGPTYEQYFGPGTRLTVT.

The chain combines TRBV6-6 with TRBJ2-1; 9 bases line up with TRBD1. This CDR3 is 15 amino acids long. In germline, CDR1 is MNHNY, CDR2 SVGAGI (reference sequence). Trimming removed 7 bases from V and 7 bases from J; junction bases left unmatched: 11. CDR3 region: CASTPGQGLSNEQFF. The CDR3 DNA follows: TGTGCCAGCACTCCGGGACAGGGTTTGTCGAATGAGCAGTTCTTC.

The CDR3 nucleotides are TGTGCCAGCAGCTTTGGGACAGGTAAAAAGGCTAGCACAGATACGCAGTATTTT. It encodes CASSFGTGKKASTDTQYF. The J gene is TRBJ2-3, the V gene TRBV11-2, with TRBD1 matching over 8 bases. Germline CDR1 SGHAT, CDR2 FQNNGV. There are 18 residues in the CDR3. V was clipped by 3 bases and J by 0 bases; unmatched bases: 11.

V and J are TRBV7-6 and TRBJ2-1, with a tentative D call TRBD2 (5 bases). In germline, CDR1 is SGHVS, CDR2 FNYEAQ. The CDR3 has 16 amino acids. V was shortened by 5 bases and J by 3 bases, with 17 bases between the two germline ends. This CDR3 reads CASSKEASRVYNEQFF. In DNA, the CDR3 is TGTGCCAGCAGCAAAGAGGCTAGCCGGGTCTACAATGAGCAGTTCTTC. The full variable domain, with the rest looked up from reference TRBV7-6 and TRBJ2-1, is GAGVSQSPRYKVTKRGQDVALRCDPISGHVSLYWYRQALGQGPEFLTYFNYEAQQDKSGLPNDRFSAERPEGSISTLTIQRTEQRDSAMYRCASSKEASRVYNEQFFGPGTRLTVL.

A few counts support this clonotype. The chain uses TRBV25-1 and TRBJ2-1; D call uncertain. Germline lookup yields CDR1 MGHDK and CDR2 SYGVNS. The CDR3 length is 12 residues. The V gene lost 3 bases and the J gene lost 12 bases, with 12 bases spanning the gap. The CDR3 protein is CASSDSGLGQFF. The CDR3 DNA is TGTGCCAGCAGTGACTCAGGTCTGGGGCAGTTCTTC. The complete variable domain, with remaining parts taken from reference TRBV25-1 and TRBJ2-1, reads EADIYQTPRYLVIGTGKKITLECSQTMGHDKMYWYQQDPGMELHLIHYSYGVNSTEKGDLSSESTVSRIRTEHFPLTLESARPSHTSQYLCASSDSGLGQFFGPGTRLTVL.

The chain carries TRBV3-1 and TRBJ1-6; 7 bases match TRBD1. V was pared by 4 bases and J by 7 bases, with 4 bases of the junction left unmatched. Germline V gives CDR1 LGHDT, CDR2 YNNKEL (reference sequence). The CDR3 runs 14 residues. The CDR3 sequence is CASSRRDSNSPLHF. The CDR3, as DNA: TGTGCCAGCAGCCGAAGGGACAGCAATTCACCCCTCCACTTT.